This note documents a single T cell receptor beta chain sequence. Its antigen specificity is not known. No base-level quality is on record; no much larger clone is a single base apart. The donors were included in the validation cohort of approximately 130 subjects, a group kept apart from the approximately 650-subject first cohort. These data belong to a study of cytomegalovirus exposure and HLA in healthy donors (dated by TCRdb to about 2017). Some background on the complete study: According to a later analysis, the approximately 120 validation repertoires were produced on the same platform as the approximately 620 repertoires of the first cohort. The aim of the study was to test whether cataloging public T cell receptors could identify signatures of past pathogen exposure. A separate validation cohort of about 110 different subjects was used in addition to the approximately 700-subject first cohort. To predict cytomegalovirus infection status, the study combined high-throughput TCR immunosequencing, statistical association of individual TCRs with disease status, and machine learning. Summary of the overall study and its limitations: In vitro tests confirmed that a few of the cytomegalovirus-associated TCR beta chains recognize cytomegalovirus antigens. Most TCR sequences were seen in very few donors, while some public TCRs were found in many individuals. In both the original and validation cohorts, the classifier was reported to diagnose cytomegalovirus status with high specificity and sensitivity. A later analysis lacked HLA typing for the validation cohort, so it scored co-occurrence in that cohort across all 110 or so repertoires. The study listed approximately 150 TCR beta chains as associated with cytomegalovirus. Of the cluster scores, roughly 95% were above 0 in a later analysis, which found that TCRs clustered in the first cohort also tended to co-occur in the approximately 130 validation repertoires. The authors suggested that the approach could potentially be generalized to other disease states and immunological phenotypes.

The library was obtained by the immunoSEQ multiplex PCR assay. The study's own analysis went as follows. A statistical classification framework was developed to diagnose cytomegalovirus status using the catalog of TCR beta chain sequences. TCRdb took over this immuneACCESS table, retaining in-frame rearrangements with V and J assigned. Such tables are incomplete; in checked studies, under half of the missing clones stem from an unresolved V gene, and the remainder is unexplained. V, J and clone size are taken as reported in that table, and D and trimming were inferred from the DNA itself. The sample table lists around 250,000 clones, 85% to 90% of them with a count of one. The ten largest clones capture 0.35% to 0.45% of the sample. From a lookup of the germline V gene, CDR1 and CDR2 are WSHSY and SAAADI. Between the V and J ends, shortened by 7 bases and 2 bases respectively, the junction contains 11 bases. Counted from cysteine to phenylalanine, this CDR3 has 13 amino acids. Only the CDR3 region is kept as DNA, spanning 39 bases read in frame from base 1.

The V and J segments used are TRBV10-2 and TRBJ2-5, with TRBD1 as a weak D call on 6 bases. Input material: PBMCs. The TCR originated in a woman under 30 in good health and CMV-seronegative. The CDR3 in this case is CASTHDRQETQYF. Read as DNA, the sequence is TGCGCCAGCACCCATGACAGGCAAGAGACCCAGTACTTC.